Sequencing of this T cell receptor beta chain was carried out in a study of technical replicates of blood from several donors. TCRdb's table, derived via immunoSEQ multiplex PCR, lists solely in-frame clones and lacks some. The sample carries around 74,000 clones, just over 85% recorded once. This CDR3 is built from 13 residues. CDR1 and CDR2 (germline): SGHAT, FQDESV (reference sequence). Trimming pared 5 bases from V and 1 base from J, leaving 8 bases between. This clone has a handful of counts. What was sequenced was PBMCs. J is TRBJ2-5 and V is TRBV11-1, with D possibly being TRBD2 (5 bases). The receptor was derived from a human donor in good health. Some clones in this sample may be carry-over from other donors' samples. The CDR3: CASSGLVQETQYF. The CDR3, as DNA: TGTGCCAGCAGCGGACTCGTCCAAGAGACCCAGTACTTC.